A selection of T cell receptor beta chains follows, all from one sample in a study of CDR3 diversity in severe acne. TCRdb reprocessed the PCR reads with MiXCR, giving one entry per CDR3 protein. This sample has more than 85,000 distinct CDR3 sequences, with around 53% found just once. The sample comprised blood. These receptors were collected from a male donor with acne. The CDR3 runs from the conserved cysteine through the conserved F or W. D genes are given only for firm matches. Size is omitted from some rows. Given values are once, few, many or a class for expanded clones.

TRBJ2-1 | TRBV29-1 | 14 | TRBD2 | many | CSIPREGEYNEQFF | TGCAGCATACCGCGGGAGGGCGAGTACAATGAGCAGTTCTTC
TRBJ2-3 | TRBV20-1 | 15 | TRBD2 | few | CSALGTSGRGDTQYF | TGCAGTGCTCTGGGGACTAGCGGGAGGGGAGATACGCAGTATTTT
TRBJ1-2 | TRBV19 | 12 | . | . | CASSLRDWGYTF | TGTGCCAGTAGTCTCCGTGATTGGGGCTACACCTTC
TRBJ2-6 | TRBV29-1 | 17 | . | . | CSVESRDLLSGANVLTF | TGCAGCGTTGAGAGCCGGGATTTACTATCTGGGGCCAACGTCCTGACTTTC
TRBJ2-1 | TRBV9 | 18 | TRBD2 | . | CASSPRLAGGHSPNEQFF | TGTGCCAGCAGCCCGCGACTAGCGGGAGGTCACAGCCCTAATGAGCAGTTCTTC
TRBJ2-1 | TRBV6-2/TRBV6-3 | 14 | TRBD1 | many | CASRKTGEYNEQFF | TGTGCCAGCAGAAAGACAGGGGAGTACAATGAGCAGTTCTTC
TRBJ2-5 | TRBV7-2 | 16 | TRBD2 | many | CASSFTSAGAGETQYF | TGTGCCAGCAGCTTCACCTCAGCGGGAGCTGGAGAGACCCAGTACTTC
TRBJ2-2 | TRBV5-4 | 14 | . | . | CASSPVMNTGELFF | TGTGCCAGCAGCCCTGTAATGAACACCGGGGAGCTGTTTTTT
TRBJ1-4 | TRBV2 | 14 | . | few | CASRLGRGNEKLFF | TGTGCCAGCAGATTGGGACGGGGAAATGAAAAACTGTTTTTT
TRBJ2-5 | TRBV12-3/TRBV12-4 | 16 | . | many | CASSAGTDRLRETQYF | TGTGCCAGCAGTGCGGGCACGGACCGGTTGCGGGAGACCCAGTACTTC
TRBJ1-2 | TRBV24-1 | 17 | TRBD1 | . | CATSGPGQGYRDYGYTF | TGTGCCACCAGTGGGCCCGGACAGGGTTATCGGGACTATGGCTACACCTTC
TRBJ1-2 | TRBV25-1 | 15 | . | . | CASSDPAKVPGGYTF | TGTGCCAGCAGTGACCCAGCGAAGGTGCCGGGTGGCTACACCTTC
TRBJ2-6 | TRBV7-2 | 17 | . | few | CASSPGFPPSGANVLTF | TGTGCCAGCAGCCCAGGGTTTCCCCCCTCTGGGGCCAACGTCCTGACTTTC
TRBJ1-5 | TRBV10-3 | 14 | . | . | CAISESEGMRPQHF | TGTGCCATCAGTGAGTCGGAAGGGATGAGGCCCCAGCATTTT
TRBJ2-2 | TRBV11-2 | 16 | TRBD2 | . | CASSVSSGRVTGELFF | TGTGCCAGCAGCGTTAGTAGCGGGAGGGTAACCGGGGAGCTGTTTTTT
TRBJ1-1 | TRBV7-2 | 14 | . | . | CASSLVGDSTEAFF | TGTGCCAGCAGCTTAGTCGGGGATTCCACTGAAGCTTTCTTT
TRBJ2-7 | TRBV20-1 | 9 | . | . | CSAKYGRYF | TGTAGTGCTAAATACGGGCGGTACTTC
TRBJ2-7 | TRBV7-9 | 16 | TRBD2 | . | CASGGLAGAPRYEQYF | TGTGCCAGCGGCGGACTAGCGGGAGCACCGAGATACGAGCAGTACTTC
TRBJ2-1 | TRBV5-6 | 13 | . | . | CASSPQGPNEQFF | TGTGCCAGCAGCCCCCAGGGACCCAATGAGCAGTTCTTC
TRBJ1-6 | TRBV11-2 | 16 | TRBD1 | many | CASRTGDLAYNSPLHF | TGTGCCAGCCGCACAGGGGATTTGGCCTATAATTCACCCCTCCACTTT
TRBJ2-5 | TRBV2 | 14 | TRBD2 | . | CASSGTSGLQTQYF | TGTGCCAGCAGTGGGACTAGCGGGTTACAGACCCAGTACTTC
TRBJ2-2 | TRBV7-2 | 19 | TRBD1 | . | CASSAYRGRAFLLTGELFF | TGTGCCAGCAGCGCCTACAGGGGGCGAGCTTTTTTGCTCACCGGGGAGCTGTTTTTT
TRBJ2-1 | TRBV20-1 | 15 | TRBD2 | many | CSARAPTSGYNEQFF | TGCAGTGCTAGAGCTCCGACTAGCGGCTACAATGAGCAGTTCTTC
TRBJ2-1 | TRBV12-3/TRBV12-4 | 15 | . | many | CASSLLVDIYNEQFF | TGTGCCAGCAGTTTGTTGGTTGATATCTACAATGAGCAGTTCTTC
TRBJ1-4 | TRBV5-8 | 15 | TRBD1 | . | CASSQTGGSNEKLFF | TGTGCCAGCAGCCAAACAGGGGGCTCTAATGAAAAACTGTTTTTT
TRBJ2-2 | TRBV7-8 | 18 | TRBD2 | . | CASSLAHPTSVNTGELFF | TGTGCCAGCAGCTTAGCGCATCCGACTAGCGTAAACACCGGGGAGCTGTTTTTT